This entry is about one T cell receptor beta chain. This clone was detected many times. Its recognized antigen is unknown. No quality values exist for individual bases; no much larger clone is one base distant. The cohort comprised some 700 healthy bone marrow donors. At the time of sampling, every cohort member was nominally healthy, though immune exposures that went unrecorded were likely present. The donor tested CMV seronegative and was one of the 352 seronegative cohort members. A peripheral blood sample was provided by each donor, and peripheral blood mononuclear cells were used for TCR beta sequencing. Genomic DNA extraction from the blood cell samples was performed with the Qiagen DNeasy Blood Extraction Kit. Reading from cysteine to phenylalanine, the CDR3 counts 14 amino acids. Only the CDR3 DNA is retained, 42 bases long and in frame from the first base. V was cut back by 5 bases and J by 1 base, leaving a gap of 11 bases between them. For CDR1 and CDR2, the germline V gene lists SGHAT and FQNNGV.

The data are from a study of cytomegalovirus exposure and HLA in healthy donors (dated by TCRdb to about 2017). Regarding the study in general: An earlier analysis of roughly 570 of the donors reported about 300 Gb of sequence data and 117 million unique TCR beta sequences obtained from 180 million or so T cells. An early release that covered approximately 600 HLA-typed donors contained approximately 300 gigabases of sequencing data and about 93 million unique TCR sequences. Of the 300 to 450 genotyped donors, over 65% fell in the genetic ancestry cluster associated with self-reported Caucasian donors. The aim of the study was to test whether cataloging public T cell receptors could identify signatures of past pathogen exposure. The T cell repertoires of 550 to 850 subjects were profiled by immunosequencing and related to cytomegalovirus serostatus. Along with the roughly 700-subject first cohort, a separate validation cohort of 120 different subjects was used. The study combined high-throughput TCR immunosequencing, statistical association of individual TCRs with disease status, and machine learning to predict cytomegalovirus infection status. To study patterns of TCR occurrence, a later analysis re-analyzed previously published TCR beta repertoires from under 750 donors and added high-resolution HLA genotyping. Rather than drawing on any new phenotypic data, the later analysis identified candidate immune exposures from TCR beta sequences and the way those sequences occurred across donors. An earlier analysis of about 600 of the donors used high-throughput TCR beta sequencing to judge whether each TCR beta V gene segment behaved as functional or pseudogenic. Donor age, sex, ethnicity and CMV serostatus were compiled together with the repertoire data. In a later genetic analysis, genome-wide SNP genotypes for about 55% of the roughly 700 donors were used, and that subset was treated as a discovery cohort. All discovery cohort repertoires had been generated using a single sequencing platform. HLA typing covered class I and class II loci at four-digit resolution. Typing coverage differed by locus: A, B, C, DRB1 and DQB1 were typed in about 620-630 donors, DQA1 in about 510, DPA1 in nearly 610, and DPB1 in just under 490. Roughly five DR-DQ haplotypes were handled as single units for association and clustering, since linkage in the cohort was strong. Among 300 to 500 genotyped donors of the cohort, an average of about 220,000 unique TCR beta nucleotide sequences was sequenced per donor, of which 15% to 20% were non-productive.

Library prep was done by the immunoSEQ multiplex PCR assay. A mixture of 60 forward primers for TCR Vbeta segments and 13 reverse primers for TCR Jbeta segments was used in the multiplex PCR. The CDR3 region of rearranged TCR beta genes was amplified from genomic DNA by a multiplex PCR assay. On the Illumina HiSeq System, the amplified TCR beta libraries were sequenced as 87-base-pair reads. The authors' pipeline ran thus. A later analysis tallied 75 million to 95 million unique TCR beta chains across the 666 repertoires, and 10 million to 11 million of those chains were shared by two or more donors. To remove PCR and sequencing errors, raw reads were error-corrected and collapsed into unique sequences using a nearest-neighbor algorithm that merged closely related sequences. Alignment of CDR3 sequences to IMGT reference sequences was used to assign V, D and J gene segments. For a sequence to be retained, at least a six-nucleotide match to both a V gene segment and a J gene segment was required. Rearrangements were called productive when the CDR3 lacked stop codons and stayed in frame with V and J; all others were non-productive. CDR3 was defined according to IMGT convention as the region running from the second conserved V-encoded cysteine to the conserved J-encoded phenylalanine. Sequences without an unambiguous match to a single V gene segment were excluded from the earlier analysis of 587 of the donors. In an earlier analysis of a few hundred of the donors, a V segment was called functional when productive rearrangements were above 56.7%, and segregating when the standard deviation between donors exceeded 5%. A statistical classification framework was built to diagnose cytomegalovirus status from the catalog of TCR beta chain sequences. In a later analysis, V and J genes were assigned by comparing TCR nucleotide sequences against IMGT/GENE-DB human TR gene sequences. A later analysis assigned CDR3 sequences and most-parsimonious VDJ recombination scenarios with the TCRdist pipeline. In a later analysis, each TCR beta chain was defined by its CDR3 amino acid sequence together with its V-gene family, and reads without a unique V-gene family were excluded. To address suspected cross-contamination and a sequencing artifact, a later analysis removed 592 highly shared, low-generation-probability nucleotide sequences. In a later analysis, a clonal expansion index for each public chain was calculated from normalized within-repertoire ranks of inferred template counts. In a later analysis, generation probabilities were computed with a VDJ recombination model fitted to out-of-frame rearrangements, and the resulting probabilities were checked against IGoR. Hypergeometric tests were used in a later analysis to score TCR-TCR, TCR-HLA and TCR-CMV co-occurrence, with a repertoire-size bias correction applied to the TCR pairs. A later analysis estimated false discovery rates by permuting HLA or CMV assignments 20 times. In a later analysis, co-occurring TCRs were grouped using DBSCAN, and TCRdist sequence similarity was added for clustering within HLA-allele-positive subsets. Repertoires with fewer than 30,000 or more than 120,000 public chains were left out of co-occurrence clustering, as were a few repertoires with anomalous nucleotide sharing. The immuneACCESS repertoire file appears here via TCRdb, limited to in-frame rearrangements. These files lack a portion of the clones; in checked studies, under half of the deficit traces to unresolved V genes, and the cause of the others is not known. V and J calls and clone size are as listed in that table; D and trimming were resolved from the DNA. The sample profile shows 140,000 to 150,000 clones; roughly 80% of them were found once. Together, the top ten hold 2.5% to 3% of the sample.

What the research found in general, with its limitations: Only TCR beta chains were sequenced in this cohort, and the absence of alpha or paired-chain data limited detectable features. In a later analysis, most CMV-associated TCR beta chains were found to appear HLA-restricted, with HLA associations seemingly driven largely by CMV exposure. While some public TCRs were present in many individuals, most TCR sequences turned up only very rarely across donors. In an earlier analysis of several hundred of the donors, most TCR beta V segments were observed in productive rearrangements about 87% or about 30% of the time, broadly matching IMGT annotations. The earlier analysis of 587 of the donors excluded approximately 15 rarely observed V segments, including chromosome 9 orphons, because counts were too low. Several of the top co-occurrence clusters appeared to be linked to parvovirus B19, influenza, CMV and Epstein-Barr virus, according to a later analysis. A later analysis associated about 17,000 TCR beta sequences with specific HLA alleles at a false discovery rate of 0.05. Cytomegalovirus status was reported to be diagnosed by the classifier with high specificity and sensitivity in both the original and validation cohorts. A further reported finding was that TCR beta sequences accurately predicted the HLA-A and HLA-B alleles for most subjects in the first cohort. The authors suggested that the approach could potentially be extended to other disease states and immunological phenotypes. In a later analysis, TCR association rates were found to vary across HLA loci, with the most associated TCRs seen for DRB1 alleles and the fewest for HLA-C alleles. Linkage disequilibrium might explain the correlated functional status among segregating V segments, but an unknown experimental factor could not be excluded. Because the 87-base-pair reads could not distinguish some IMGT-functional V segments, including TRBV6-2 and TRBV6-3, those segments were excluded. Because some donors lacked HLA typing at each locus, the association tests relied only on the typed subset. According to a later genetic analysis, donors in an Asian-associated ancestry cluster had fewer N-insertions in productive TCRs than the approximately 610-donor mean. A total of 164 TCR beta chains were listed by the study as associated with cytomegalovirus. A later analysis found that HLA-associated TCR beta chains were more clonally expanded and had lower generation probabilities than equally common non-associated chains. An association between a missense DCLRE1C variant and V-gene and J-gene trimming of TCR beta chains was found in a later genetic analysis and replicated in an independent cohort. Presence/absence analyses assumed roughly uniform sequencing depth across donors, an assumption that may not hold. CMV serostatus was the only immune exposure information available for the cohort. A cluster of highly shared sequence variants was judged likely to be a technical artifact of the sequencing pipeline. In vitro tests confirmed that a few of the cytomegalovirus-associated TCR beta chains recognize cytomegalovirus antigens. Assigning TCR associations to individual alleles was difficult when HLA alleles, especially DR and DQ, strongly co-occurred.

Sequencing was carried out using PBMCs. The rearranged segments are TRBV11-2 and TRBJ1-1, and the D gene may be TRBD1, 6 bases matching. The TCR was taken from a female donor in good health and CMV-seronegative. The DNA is TGTGCCAGCAGCAAACGGACAGAGAACACTGAAGCTTTCTTT. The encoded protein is CASSKRTENTEAFF.